This entry lists 24 T cell receptor beta chains sequenced from one sample in a study of cytomegalovirus exposure and HLA in healthy donors. The PCR made use of 60 Vbeta and 13 Jbeta primers. The method was immunoSEQ multiplex PCR; TCRdb's version includes in-frame clones alone and lacks a portion of them. Of over 55,000 clones in the sample, roughly 80% are singletons; the top ten hold around 1.7%. Specimen: PBMCs. All receptors come from a man aged 40-49 years in good health and CMV-seronegative.

The chain is built from TRBV10-3 and TRBJ2-3; TRBD2 agrees at 11 bases. V was pared by 6 bases and J by 2 bases, with 16 bases of the junction left unmatched. Germline values: CDR1 ENHRY, CDR2 SYGVKD. This CDR3 comprises 19 residues. CDR3 protein: CAIRELAGATLTSTDTQYF. The CDR3 DNA follows: TGTGCCATCAGGGAACTAGCGGGGGCCACCTTAACTTCCACAGATACGCAGTATTTT.

The chain recombines TRBV6-5 with TRBJ2-7; D might be TRBD2 (6 bases). The CDR3 has 16 amino acids. Germline values: CDR1 MNHEY, CDR2 SVGAGI. Trimming pared 0 bases from V and 5 bases from J, leaving 17 bases between. The CDR3 is CASSYSIQGGDHEQYF. DNA of the CDR3: TGTGCCAGCAGTTACTCGATTCAGGGAGGTGACCACGAGCAGTACTTC.

The gene calls are TRBV19 and TRBJ1-2; D unresolved. Germline CDR1 and CDR2: LNHDA and SQIVND (reference sequence). This CDR3 is 12 amino acids long. V gave up 7 bases and J gave up 5 bases, with 11 bases separating them. In DNA form, the CDR3 reads TGTGCCAGTACCAACAGAAGGTATGGCTACACCTTC. Its translation is CASTNRRYGYTF. The full variable domain, in which reference TRBV19 and TRBJ1-2 provide the parts outside the CDR3, is DGGITQSPKYLFRKEGQNVTLSCEQNLNHDAMYWYRQDPGQGLRLIYYSQIVNDFQKGDIAEGYSVSREKKESFPLTVTSAQKNPTAFYLCASTNRRYGYTFGSGTRLTVV.

This clone showed up just once. The chain carries TRBV19 and TRBJ1-2; no clear D gene. This CDR3 is built from 14 residues. CDR1 and CDR2 from the germline V gene are LNHDA and SQIVND (reference sequence). V lost 3 bases and J 5 bases, leaving 13 bases between the germline ends. Here the CDR3 DNA reads TGTGCCAGTAGTATCTCGGGGAGGAATTATGGCTACACCTTC. The encoded protein is CASSISGRNYGYTF.

The rearrangement uses TRBV6-5 and TRBJ2-2, with 13 positions matching TRBD2. The CDR3 is made up of 15 amino acids. After removal of 6 bases from V and 5 bases from J, the junction contained 3 bases not matched to a gene. The germline V gene encodes CDR1 MNHEY and CDR2 SVGAGI. CDR3 region: CASSSGLAGTGELFF. The CDR3 nucleotides are TGTGCCAGCAGCTCGGGACTAGCGGGAACCGGGGAGCTGTTTTTT.

V gene TRBV29-1 combines with J gene TRBJ1-1; no clear D gene. V lost 5 bases and J 1 base, leaving 8 bases between the germline ends. This CDR3 is 12 amino acids long. Germline-derived CDR1 and CDR2 are SQVTM and ANQGSEA. This chain's CDR3 is CSVLEANTEAFF. The CDR3 DNA sequence: TGCAGCGTTTTGGAGGCGAACACTGAAGCTTTCTTT.

The CDR3 reads CASRLTTGNSGNTIYF. In DNA, the CDR3 is TGTGCCAGCAGGTTAACTACAGGGAACTCTGGAAACACCATATATTTT. The rearrangement links TRBV2 to TRBJ1-3, with D possibly being TRBD1 (6 bases). Germline V gives CDR1 SNHLY, CDR2 FYNNEI. Trimming shortened V by 6 bases and J by 0 bases, and 15 bases separated the two germline ends. CDR3 length equals 16 residues.

The rearrangement uses TRBV9 and TRBJ2-5; no firm D call. The germline V gene encodes CDR1 SGDLS and CDR2 YYNGEE. CDR3 size: 14 residues. V lost 0 bases, J lost 3 bases, and 9 bases lay in between. The CDR3, as DNA: TGTGCCAGCAGCGTAGGGGTCGGAGAAGAGACCCAGTACTTC. Translated, it gives CASSVGVGEETQYF.

The chain has TRBV7-8 and TRBJ1-1; TRBD1 is a possible D gene (6 bases). The CDR3 length is 15 residues. Germline-derived CDR1 and CDR2 are SGHVS and FQNEAQ. V gave up 1 base and J gave up 4 bases, with 13 bases separating them. The CDR3 is CASSLVGVGGTEAFF. The CDR3 bases are TGTGCCAGCAGCTTAGTCGGGGTAGGGGGCACTGAAGCTTTCTTT.

This chain connects TRBV5-6 to TRBJ2-2; perhaps TRBD1 as D (5 bases). V gave up 1 base and J gave up 2 bases, with 9 bases separating them. The CDR3 is 15 residues long. Per the germline V gene, CDR1 is SGHDT and CDR2 is YYEEEE. The DNA of the CDR3 is TGTGCCAGCAGCTTGAGGACATTTAACACCGGGGAGCTGTTTTTT. Amino acids: CASSLRTFNTGELFF.

The chain carries TRBV27 and TRBJ2-3; 12 bases match TRBD2. In germline, CDR1 is MNHEY, CDR2 SMNVEV (reference sequence). This CDR3 contains 18 residues. V was clipped by 6 bases and J by 0 bases; unmatched bases: 10. The CDR3 nucleotides are TGTGCCAGCAGCAAGCGACTAGCGGGGGTCTCTAGCACAGATACGCAGTATTTT. Translation gives CASSKRLAGVSSTDTQYF.

J is TRBJ2-7 and V is TRBV5-1; D ambiguous. CDR3 length: 13 residues. V shed 0 bases and J shed 5 bases, with 9 bases lying between them. Per germline, CDR1 SGHRS and CDR2 YFSETQ. The CDR3 DNA sequence: TGCGCCAGCAGCTTGGTCGTACGCGACGAGCAGTACTTC. Translating gives CASSLVVRDEQYF.

The chain recombines TRBV12-5 with TRBJ1-2, with 9 bases that match TRBD1. The CDR3 contains 14 residues. Germline V gene sequence: CDR1 LGHNT, CDR2 FRNRAP. With 5 bases clipped from V and 4 bases from J, the junction kept 5 bases outside the gene matches. CDR3 residues: CASGSHRGLYGYTF. CDR3 DNA: TGTGCTAGTGGTAGTCACAGGGGGCTCTATGGCTACACCTTC.

This clone was recorded only once. The rearrangement uses TRBV28 and TRBJ1-6; TRBD1 aligns across 12 bases. Losses at the gene ends were 1 base for V and 0 bases for J; bases not matched to a gene: 10. The CDR3 consists of 21 residues. In germline, CDR1 is MDHEN, CDR2 SYDVKM. CDR3 loop: CASSLFGPGQGASSYNSPLHF. The DNA for the CDR3 is TGTGCCAGCAGTTTATTTGGACCGGGACAGGGGGCGAGCTCCTATAATTCACCCCTCCACTTT.

The chain employs TRBV30 and TRBJ1-6; 7 bases fit TRBD1. The junction had 10 bases not matched to a gene; V was cut back by 1 base and J by 10 bases. Germline CDR1 is GTSNPN and CDR2 is SVGIG (reference sequence). This CDR3 has 15 amino acids. The CDR3 spells CAWSGKRQGDSPLHF. CDR3 in DNA: TGTGCCTGGAGTGGAAAAAGACAGGGAGACTCACCCCTCCACTTT.

The chain joins TRBV9 to TRBJ2-3; the D gene is possibly TRBD2 (7 bases). The CDR3 is 15 residues long. Germline CDR1 reads SGDLS; CDR2 reads YYNGEE. Deletions cut 3 bases from V and 5 bases from J, with 16 bases between. CDR3 DNA: TGTGCCAGCAGCGCGGGAACGGGGGGCGTAGATACGCAGTATTTT. It is translated as CASSAGTGGVDTQYF.

J is TRBJ1-1 and V is TRBV4-3, with 9 bases matching TRBD1. Germline loops: CDR1 LGHNA, CDR2 YSLEER. This CDR3 contains 15 residues. V shed 0 bases, J shed 5 bases, and the junction held 4 bases outside the gene matches. The CDR3 coding sequence is TGCGCCAGCAGCCAAGATGAGGGACAGGGAACTGAAGCTTTCTTT. The encoded protein is CASSQDEGQGTEAFF.

This chain uses TRBV9 with TRBJ2-1, with TRBD2 identical over 10 bases. The V and J ends lost 0 bases and 5 bases, in that order; junction bases with no gene match: 2. This CDR3 is built from 15 residues. Germline lookup yields CDR1 SGDLS and CDR2 YYNGEE. CDR3 sequence reads: CASSVASGGDNEQFF. Written as DNA, the CDR3 is TGTGCCAGCAGCGTAGCTAGCGGGGGAGACAATGAGCAGTTCTTC. Full variable domain (rest looked up from reference TRBV9 and TRBJ2-1): DSGVTQTPKHLITATGQRVTLRCSPRSGDLSVYWYQQSLDQGLQFLIQYYNGEERAKGNILERFSAQQFPDLHSELNLSSLELGDSALYFCASSVASGGDNEQFFGPGTRLTVL.

The chain employs TRBV7-2 and TRBJ1-1; TRBD1 agrees at 10 bases. The V gene end was trimmed by 5 bases and the J gene end by 6 bases; junction bases not matched to a gene: 6. Germline CDR1 reads SGHTA; CDR2 reads FQGNSA. This CDR3 comprises 14 residues. The CDR3 sequence: CASSARTGGAEAFF. The CDR3 DNA reads as TGTGCCAGCAGCGCGAGGACAGGGGGGGCTGAAGCTTTCTTT.

The rearrangement joins TRBV7-6 to TRBJ2-3, with TRBD2 matching over 11 bases. CDR1 and CDR2 (germline): SGHVS, FNYEAQ. The V segment lost 1 base and the J segment 7 bases; nucleotides outside the gene matches: 4. The CDR3 sequence is 15 residues long. The CDR3 protein is CASSLDLAGGNTQYF. In nucleotides, the CDR3 is TGTGCCAGCAGCTTAGATCTAGCGGGGGGCAATACGCAGTATTTT.

The chain combines TRBV27 with TRBJ1-2, with 10 bases identical to TRBD1. The CDR3 is made up of 14 amino acids. V shed 5 bases, J shed 5 bases, and the junction held 5 bases outside the gene matches. The V gene's germline CDR1 is MNHEY and CDR2 SMNVEV (reference sequence). DNA for the CDR3: TGTGCCAGCAGTACCGGGACAGGGGTTTATGGCTACACCTTC. It yields the protein CASSTGTGVYGYTF.

The chain couples TRBV15 to TRBJ2-2, with D possibly TRBD1 on 6 matching bases. The V and J ends lost 0 bases and 0 bases respectively, with 11 bases between them. The germline gives CDR1 LNHNV, CDR2 YYDKDF (reference sequence). The CDR3 contains 17 residues. This chain's CDR3 is CATSRETTGTNTGELFF. CDR3 DNA: TGTGCCACCAGCAGAGAGACGACAGGTACGAACACCGGGGAGCTGTTTTTT.

The chain joins TRBV4-1 to TRBJ2-3; 11 bases fit TRBD2. Germline lookup yields CDR1 MGHRA and CDR2 YSYEKL. V gave up 4 bases and J gave up 8 bases; unmatched junction bases: 8. This CDR3 has 15 residues. CDR3 residues: CASSLLAGATATQYF. The CDR3 region has the DNA TGCGCCAGCAGCCTACTAGCGGGGGCGACTGCTACGCAGTATTTT.

The rearrangement links TRBV9 to TRBJ1-6; 9 nucleotides align to TRBD1. The CDR3 sequence is 16 residues long. Germline CDR1 SGDLS, CDR2 YYNGEE. V lost 3 bases to trimming and J lost 7 bases; unmatched junction nucleotides: 8. CDR3 amino acids: CASSATQDRGNSPLHF. CDR3 nucleotide sequence: TGTGCCAGCAGCGCGACTCAGGACAGGGGAAATTCACCCCTCCACTTT.